This note documents a single T cell receptor (beta chain) sequence. The source of the sample is a study of response to subunit inactivated influenza vaccine. Germline V CDR1 and CDR2: SGHRS, YFSETQ. This CDR3 is built from 15 residues. Deletions cut 0 bases from V and 4 bases from J, with 12 bases between. TCRdb called the RT-PCR reads again in MiXCR, with one record for every CDR3 protein. In the table there are roughly 700,000 distinct CDR3 sequences, approximately 15% of which are singletons. The receptor was derived from a man aged 45-65 years who received an inactivated influenza vaccine. This chain links TRBV5-1 with TRBJ2-3; D perhaps matches TRBD2 (6 bases). Specimen: PBMCs from blood, collected roughly 2 weeks before vaccination. The CDR3 DNA follows: TGCGCCAGCAGCTTGGCCCAAGCGGGCTCAGATACGCAGTATTTT. It codes for CASSLAQAGSDTQYF.